This T cell receptor (beta chain) was observed in a study of OX40 agonist ivuxolimab in advanced cancers. Study-wide background: Dose-escalation subjects each had hepatocellular carcinoma, melanoma, renal cell or head and neck cancer. From 23 to 79 years was the age range, with a mean of around 56 years, and 65% to 90% were male.

Trimming shortened V by 4 bases and J by 0 bases, and 13 bases separated the two germline ends. The germline CDR1 and CDR2 sequences are SGHRS and YFSETQ. The CDR3 length is 15 residues. Data came from immunoSEQ multiplex PCR; TCRdb stores just in-frame clones and leaves some out. Of some 58,000 clones listed, around 81% were seen once; the top ten hold 3.7%. The specimen was CD4+ or CD8+ T cells sorted from blood, collected in a trial of the OX40 agonist ivuxolimab. This TCR came from an adult with an advanced solid tumor such as melanoma, head and neck, liver or kidney cancer. The chain links TRBV5-1 to TRBJ1-2; a possible D gene is TRBD1 (5 bases). DNA of the CDR3: TGCGCCAGCAGCATCACAGGAGTTTCTAACTATGGCTACACCTTC. As protein: CASSITGVSNYGYTF.